The entry below describes one T cell receptor (beta chain). The data were obtained in a study of cytomegalovirus exposure and HLA in healthy donors. Use of 60 Vbeta and 13 Jbeta primers characterized the PCR. Using immunoSEQ multiplex PCR, the repertoire was profiled, and TCRdb retains in-frame clones only, with some absent. The sample holds 200,000 to 250,000 clones, around four fifths seen once. The CDR3 consists of 14 residues. J was trimmed by 3 bases and V by 4 bases; bases with no gene match: 5. Germline assignment: CDR1 SEHNR and CDR2 FQNEAQ (reference sequence). The chain uses TRBV7-9 and TRBJ1-1; 7 bases are shared with TRBD1. This TCR derives from a boy between 2 and 15 years old in good health and CMV-seronegative. The sequencing sample was made of PBMCs. The CDR3 DNA sequence: TGTGCCAGCAGCTCGACAGGGAAAGACACTGAAGCTTTCTTT. It encodes CASSSTGKDTEAFF.